A single sample gave rise to the 5 T cell receptor beta chains below, sequenced in a study of T cell repertoires in cytomegalovirus infection (dated by TCRdb to between 2018 and 2021). Data came from an Illumina HiSeq 1500. TCRdb reprocessing: public reads trimmed at Q25 with fastp, clones called with MiXCR, in-frame beta chains kept. Here each entry gathers all rows of one CDR3 protein and keeps the most common genes and DNA. The sample table holds 640,000 or so distinct CDR3 sequences, of which roughly 33% were seen once. In total, the top ten clones hold about 20% of the sample. Their recognized antigens are unknown. The sample's treatment or condition, from its label and the paper: in vitro stimulation with specific CMV peptide epitopes to enrich CMV-specific T cells. Specimen: cultured PBMCs, collected from culture after CMV antigen stimulation. The receptors originated from a human donor in good health (CMV status not recorded). Some clones in this sample may be carry-over from other donors' samples.

The chain combines TRBV9 with TRBJ1-1, with a possible D match to TRBD1 (6 bases). The CDR3 is made up of 15 amino acids. CDR1 and CDR2 (germline): SGDLS, YYNGEE. V was shortened by 0 bases and J by 5 bases, with 14 bases between the two germline ends. The CDR3: CASSVVGTPGTEAFF. CDR3 sequence (DNA): TGTGCCAGCAGCGTAGTTGGGACACCGGGGACTGAAGCTTTCTTT. Using reference TRBV9 and TRBJ1-1 for the parts outside the CDR3, the full variable domain is DSGVTQTPKHLITATGQRVTLRCSPRSGDLSVYWYQQSLDQGLQFLIQYYNGEERAKGNILERFSAQQFPDLHSELNLSSLELGDSALYFCASSVVGTPGTEAFFGQGTRLTVV.

The CDR3 DNA reads TGTGCCACCAGCAGAGAACCCCCCGGGCTCTATAACACAGATACGCAGTATTTT. It codes for CATSREPPGLYNTDTQYF. This chain uses TRBV15 with TRBJ2-3; D unresolved. CDR1 LNHNV and CDR2 YYDKDF come from the germline V gene (reference sequence). V dropped 0 bases and J dropped 2 bases, with 18 bases sitting between them. This CDR3 has 18 residues.

CDR3 nucleotide sequence: TGTGCCAGCAGTGACCCACGGGACGCCAACACCGGGGAGCTGTTTTTT. Translated, it gives CASSDPRDANTGELFF. The J gene is TRBJ2-2, the V gene TRBV6-2 or TRBV6-3; TRBD1 or TRBD2 may be the D gene (5 bases each). Trimming took off 5 bases at V and 2 bases at J, with 15 bases between the two ends. Per the germline V gene, CDR1 is MNHEY and CDR2 is SVGEGT. This CDR3 is built from 16 residues.

This chain links TRBV20-1 with TRBJ1-1, with TRBD1 matching 7 bases. CDR3 length: 13 residues. Germline V gene data show CDR1 as DFQATT and CDR2 as SNEGSKA (reference sequence). V gave up 3 bases and J gave up 3 bases; unmatched junction bases: 4. The CDR3 protein is CSASQGGDTEAFF. The CDR3 coding sequence is TGCAGTGCTAGCCAGGGGGGGGACACTGAAGCTTTCTTT.

In its sample, this clonotype was seen a few times. The J gene is TRBJ2-1, the V gene TRBV27; 9 bases are a match to TRBD2. Unmatched junction bases numbered 11, after V lost 5 bases and J lost 6 bases. Germline CDR1 MNHEY, CDR2 SMNVEV (reference sequence). The CDR3 has 16 residues. The CDR3 is CASSLRGRAVGNEQFF. CDR3 DNA: TGTGCCAGCAGTCTCCGCGGGAGGGCCGTGGGCAATGAGCAGTTCTTC.